The T cell receptor beta chain under discussion was sequenced for a study of blood T cell repertoires in COVID-19. Overall study context: The origin of the acute and convalescent COVID-19 samples was the United States, Italy and Spain. In each case, the material was cDNA or gDNA derived from T cells, B-cell-depleted T cells, or PBMCs.

The CDR3 contains 12 residues. CDR1 is MDHEN and CDR2 is SYDVKM in the germline V gene. Trimming stripped 5 bases from V and 7 bases from J, with 12 bases between. Original analysis: Amplification from reference gene primers served as the basis for estimated nucleated cell counts. Libraries were prepared by immunoSEQ multiplex PCR; TCRdb keeps only in-frame clonotypes and omits some of them. That table gives V, J and clone size, and the DNA gave D and trimming. Of 150,000 to 200,000 clones listed, about 80% are singletons. Sequenced: peripheral blood. This chain joins TRBV28 and TRBJ2-7, with D possibly TRBD2 on 5 matching bases. The clonotype was recovered from a woman aged 80 or over with acute or convalescent COVID-19. The CDR3, as DNA: TGTGCCAGCAGTCTTCGGGGAAGAGAGCAGTACTTC. Its translation: CASSLRGREQYF.